The 4 T cell receptor beta chains below were found in one sample sequenced in a study of T cell repertoires in cytomegalovirus infection. These receptors have no identified antigens. MiXCR, run by TCRdb on the reads, gives a single entry per CDR3 protein. The data contain tens of thousands of distinct CDR3 sequences, 28% of them singletons. Sequencing was performed on CD8+ T cells from cultured PBMCs, taken from culture after CMV antigen stimulation. The receptors here all came from a human donor in good health (CMV status not recorded). Some clones in this sample may be carry-over from other donors' samples.

For this clonotype: Lacking the conserved final phenylalanine or tryptophan, this CDR3 likely reflects a read error. The rearrangement uses TRBV11-3 and TRBJ2-1, with TRBD2 matching over 10 bases. Germline V gene lookup returns CDR1 SGHNT and CDR2 YENEEA. With 4 bases clipped from V and 8 bases from J, the junction kept 20 bases outside the gene matches. The CDR3 sequence is 19 residues long. CDR3 sequence reads: CASSSNLAGAARLGDEQFL. CDR3 nucleotides: TGTGCCAGCAGCTCAAATCTAGCGGGGGCCGCCCGATTAGGAGATGAGCAGTTCTTA.

This sequence joins TRBV30 and TRBJ1-2; tentative D call: TRBD1 (6 bases). Germline values: CDR1 GTSNPN, CDR2 SVGIG (reference sequence). CDR3 length: 11 amino acids. Trimming removed 8 bases from V and 8 bases from J, with 15 bases in between. CDR3 sequence reads: CARTGQGGYTF. The CDR3, as DNA: TGTGCCCGTACAGGGCAGGGCGGCTACACCTTC. Full variable domain (missing parts from reference TRBV30 and TRBJ1-2): SQTIHQWPATLVQPVGSPLSLECTVEGTSNPNLYWYRQAAGRGLQLLFYSVGIGQISSEVPQNLSASRPQDRQFILSSKKLLLSDSGFYLCARTGQGGYTFGSGTRLTVV.

This clonotype was observed a handful of times. The gene calls are TRBV7-9 and TRBJ1-2; TRBD1 is a possible D gene (5 bases). CDR1 is SEHNR, CDR2 FQNEAQ, per germline (reference sequence). The CDR3 runs 16 residues. The V end was cut by 5 bases, the J end by 8 bases, with 24 bases between. The CDR3 region has the DNA TGTGCCAGCAGCCCCAGACAGTCCTTGGGGGTTCGGGGCTACACCTTC. This encodes CASSPRQSLGVRGYTF.

This clonotype was observed at least ten times. This rearrangement joins TRBV7-2 to TRBJ2-1, with D possibly being TRBD1 (5 bases). There are 20 residues in the CDR3. V lost 1 base to trimming and J lost 1 base, with 23 bases between them. CDR1 is SGHTA and CDR2 is FQGNSA in the germline V gene. The CDR3 is CASSLGGTRHGASSYNEQFF. Written as DNA, the CDR3 is TGTGCCAGCAGCTTAGGAGGTACGAGGCATGGGGCCAGTTCCTACAATGAGCAGTTCTTC.